The clone carrying this TCR beta chain was recorded once. The antigen is unknown. The CDR3 loop spans 11 amino acids. Trimming took off 2 bases at V and 11 bases at J, with 9 bases between the two ends. The germline CDR1 and CDR2 sequences are LGHNA and YNFKEQ. TCRdb keeps only in-frame clones here, not all; method: immunoSEQ multiplex PCR. Among 2,500,000 or so clones listed, 90% to 95% were seen once. This entry comes from a study of shared clonotypes between healthy human individuals. Study findings and constraints: The study found lower generation probabilities in non-shared clonotypes than in those shared by all four donors.

This TCR came from a young man in good health. Some clones in this sample may be carry-over from other donors' samples. The chain carries TRBV4-2 and TRBJ2-5, with D unclear. The sequencing sample was made of naive CD4+ T cells from PBMCs. Documented subset: CD45RA+ positively selected. The CDR3 spells CASSQMREQYF. The DNA of the CDR3 is TGTGCCAGCAGCCAAATGCGAGAGCAGTACTTC.